One and the same sample provided the 13 T cell receptor beta chains below, sequenced in a study of T cell responses to AZD1222 COVID-19 vaccine (dated by TCRdb to about 2021). The library was obtained by the immunoSEQ multiplex PCR assay. TCRdb retrieved this table from immuneACCESS and kept in-frame rearrangements only. Not all clones are present; in checked studies, unresolved V genes account for under half, and no reason is known for the remainder. The sample has under 200,000 clones on record, under 95% of them singletons. Roughly 0.99% of the sample goes to the ten largest clones. In the paper's terms, the time point label means: baseline before first vaccination. Sample: peripheral blood, taken on day 0 of AZD1222 vaccination. Source of these receptors: an adult in good health.

This chain joins TRBV7-9 and TRBJ1-4; 11 bases align to TRBD1. With V trimmed by 5 bases and J by 0 bases, 14 bases remained unmatched. The CDR3 has 20 residues. The germline gives CDR1 SEHNR, CDR2 FQNEAQ (reference sequence). The CDR3 DNA is TGTGCCAGCAGCATACCCTCCCGGACAGGGGGCAAGACAACTAATGAAAAACTGTTTTTT. Its protein product is CASSIPSRTGGKTTNEKLFF.

The J gene is TRBJ2-7, the V gene TRBV6-5, with D maybe TRBD1 (6 bases). Trimming left V 0 bases short and J 6 bases short, with 15 bases between. Germline CDR1 reads MNHEY; CDR2 reads SVGAGI. CDR3 length: 15 amino acids. CDR3 residues: CASSYSGTTRGEQYF. CDR3 coding DNA: TGTGCCAGCAGTTACTCGGGGACAACAAGGGGCGAGCAGTACTTC.

This clone showed up just a few times. The rearrangement joins TRBV27 to TRBJ2-7, with 7 bases matching TRBD1. The CDR3 runs 14 residues. Germline CDR1 is MNHEY and CDR2 is SMNVEV (reference sequence). J was trimmed by 5 bases and V by 3 bases; bases with no gene match: 7. The CDR3 sequence: CASSFGTAEHEQYF. The CDR3, as DNA: TGTGCCAGCAGTTTCGGGACAGCAGAGCACGAGCAGTACTTC.

V usage is TRBV2 and J usage is TRBJ2-3; 9 positions match TRBD2. Germline V CDR1 and CDR2: SNHLY, FYNNEI. J was trimmed by 1 base and V by 4 bases; bases with no gene match: 3. The CDR3 is 15 amino acids. The CDR3 DNA sequence: TGTGCCAGCAGTGCGGCGGGGGGGCGCACAGATACGCAGTATTTT. This translates into CASSAAGGRTDTQYF.

This chain links TRBV7-2 with TRBJ2-3; D ambiguous. The CDR3 consists of 14 residues. V lost 1 base and J 1 base, leaving 6 bases between the germline ends. Germline lookup yields CDR1 SGHTA and CDR2 FQGNSA. CDR3 sequence: CASSLEMGTDTQYF. CDR3 bases: TGTGCCAGCAGCTTAGAGATGGGCACAGATACGCAGTATTTT.

The chain is built from TRBV6-1 and TRBJ2-2, with D tentatively TRBD2 (6 bases). The CDR3 spans 17 residues. Trimming removed 4 bases from V and 3 bases from J, with 18 bases in between. Germline V lookup: CDR1 MNHNS, CDR2 SASEGT. The CDR3 here is CASSVLVGEADTGELFF. The CDR3 DNA sequence: TGTGCCAGCAGTGTTTTAGTAGGGGAGGCGGACACCGGGGAGCTGTTTTTT.

This chain links TRBV15 with TRBJ2-2; D is possibly TRBD2 (6 bases). This CDR3 has 15 amino acids. Germline-derived CDR1 and CDR2 are LNHNV and YYDKDF (reference sequence). V was trimmed by 3 bases and J by 5 bases, leaving 13 bases between them. In nucleotides, the CDR3 is TGTGCCACCAGCAGGGAGTGGGGGAGGACCGGGGAGCTGTTTTTT. Protein sequence: CATSREWGRTGELFF.

V and J are TRBV2 and TRBJ2-7; possibly TRBD2 for D (5 bases). The V end lost 7 bases, the J end lost 0 bases, and 10 bases lay between the germline ends. CDR1 and CDR2 (germline): SNHLY, FYNNEI. The CDR3 is 13 residues long. The CDR3 here is CASTPGSSYEQYF. CDR3 bases: TGTGCCAGCACACCGGGAAGCTCCTACGAGCAGTACTTC. The full variable domain, its missing parts supplied by reference TRBV2 and TRBJ2-7, is EPEVTQTPSHQVTQMGQEVILRCVPISNHLYFYWYRQILGQKVEFLVSFYNNEISEKSEIFDDQFSVERPDGSNFTLKIRSTKLEDSAMYFCASTPGSSYEQYFGPGTRLTVT.

The rearrangement joins TRBV5-1 to TRBJ1-2, with TRBD1 matching 7 bases. The germline V gene has CDR1 SGHRS and CDR2 YFSETQ. The CDR3 loop spans 15 amino acids. V dropped 0 bases and J dropped 4; count of bases not matched to a gene: 6. CDR3 DNA: TGCGCCAGCAGCTTGGGGTCGCCAGGGGGCTATGGCTACACCTTC. This gives the protein CASSLGSPGGYGYTF.

This rearrangement joins TRBV4-2 to TRBJ2-5; 9 positions agree with TRBD1. Looked up from germline, CDR1 is LGHNA and CDR2 is YNFKEQ. The CDR3 has 14 residues. V was pared by 5 bases and J by 5 bases, with 6 bases of the junction left unmatched. CDR3 nucleotide sequence: TGTGCCAGCAGCGGGGACAGGGCGGGGGAGACCCAGTACTTC. It specifies CASSGDRAGETQYF.

The V and J genes are TRBV7-8 and TRBJ2-7; D gene unclear. Germline-derived CDR1 and CDR2 are SGHVS and FQNEAQ. This CDR3 spans 12 amino acids. V lost 5 bases and J 3 bases, leaving 8 bases between the germline ends. CDR3 bases: TGTGCCAGCAGCCTCGACAACTACGAGCAGTACTTC. It is translated as CASSLDNYEQYF.

This sequence joins TRBV5-6 and TRBJ2-3, with 16 bases lining up with TRBD2. Germline-derived CDR1 and CDR2 are SGHDT and YYEEEE. The CDR3 is made up of 16 amino acids. V trimming: 4 bases; J trimming: 7 bases; junction bases outside the gene matches: 6. As DNA, the CDR3 is TGTGCCAGCAGCCTGGGACTAGCGGGGGGGATTCATACGCAGTATTTT. Amino acids: CASSLGLAGGIHTQYF.

The gene calls are TRBV2 and TRBJ1-2; D uncertain. Trimming took 2 bases from V and 4 from J, leaving 14 bases between them. The germline CDR1 and CDR2 sequences are SNHLY and FYNNEI. The CDR3 is 15 amino acids. The CDR3 protein is CASSESSWLSYGYTF. The CDR3 DNA is TGTGCCAGCAGTGAATCTTCGTGGCTGAGCTATGGCTACACCTTC.